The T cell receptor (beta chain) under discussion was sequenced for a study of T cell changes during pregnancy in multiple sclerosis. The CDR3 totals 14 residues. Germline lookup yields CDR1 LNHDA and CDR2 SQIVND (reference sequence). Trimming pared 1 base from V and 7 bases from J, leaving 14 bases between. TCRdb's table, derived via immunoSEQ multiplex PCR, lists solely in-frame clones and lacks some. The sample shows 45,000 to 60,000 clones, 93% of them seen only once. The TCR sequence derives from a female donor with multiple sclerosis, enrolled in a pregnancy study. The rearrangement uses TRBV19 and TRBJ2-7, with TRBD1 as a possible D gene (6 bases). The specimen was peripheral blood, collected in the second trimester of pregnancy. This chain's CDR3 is CASSIGQGPNEQYF. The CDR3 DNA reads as TGTGCCAGTAGTATAGGGCAGGGGCCAAATGAGCAGTACTTC. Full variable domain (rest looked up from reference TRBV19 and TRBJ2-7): DGGITQSPKYLFRKEGQNVTLSCEQNLNHDAMYWYRQDPGQGLRLIYYSQIVNDFQKGDIAEGYSVSREKKESFPLTVTSAQKNPTAFYLCASSIGQGPNEQYFGPGTRLTVT.